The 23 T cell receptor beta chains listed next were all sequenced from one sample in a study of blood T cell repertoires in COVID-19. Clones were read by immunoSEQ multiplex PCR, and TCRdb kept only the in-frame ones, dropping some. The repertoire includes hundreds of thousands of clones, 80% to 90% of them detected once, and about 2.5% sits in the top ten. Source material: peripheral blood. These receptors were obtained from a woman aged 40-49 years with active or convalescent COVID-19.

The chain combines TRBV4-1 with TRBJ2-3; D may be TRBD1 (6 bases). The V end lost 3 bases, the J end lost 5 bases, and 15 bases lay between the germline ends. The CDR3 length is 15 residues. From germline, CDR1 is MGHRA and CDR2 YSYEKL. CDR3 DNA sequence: TGCGCCAGCAGCCAGGGGGCACAAGGAGGAGATACGCAGTATTTT. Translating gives CASSQGAQGGDTQYF.

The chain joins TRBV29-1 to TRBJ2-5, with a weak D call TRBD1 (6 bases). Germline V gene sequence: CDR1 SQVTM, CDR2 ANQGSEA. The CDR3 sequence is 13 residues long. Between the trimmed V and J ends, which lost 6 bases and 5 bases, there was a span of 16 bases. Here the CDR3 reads CSVDTGWGETQYF. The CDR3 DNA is TGCAGCGTAGATACAGGGTGGGGCGAGACCCAGTACTTC.

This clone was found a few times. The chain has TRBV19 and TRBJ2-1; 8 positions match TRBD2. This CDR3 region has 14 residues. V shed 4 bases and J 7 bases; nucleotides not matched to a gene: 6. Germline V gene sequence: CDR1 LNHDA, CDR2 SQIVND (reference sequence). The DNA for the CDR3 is TGTGCCAGTAGTACCGAGCGGGGGTGGAATGAGCAGTTCTTC. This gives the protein CASSTERGWNEQFF. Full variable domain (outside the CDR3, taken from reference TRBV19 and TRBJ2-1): DGGITQSPKYLFRKEGQNVTLSCEQNLNHDAMYWYRQDPGQGLRLIYYSQIVNDFQKGDIAEGYSVSREKKESFPLTVTSAQKNPTAFYLCASSTERGWNEQFFGPGTRLTVL.

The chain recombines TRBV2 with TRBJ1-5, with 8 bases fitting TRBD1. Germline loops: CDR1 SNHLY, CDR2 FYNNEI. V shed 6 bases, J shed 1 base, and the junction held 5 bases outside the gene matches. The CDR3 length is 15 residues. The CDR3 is CASSHGTGSNQPQHF. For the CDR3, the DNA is TGTGCCAGCAGCCATGGGACAGGAAGCAATCAGCCCCAGCATTTT. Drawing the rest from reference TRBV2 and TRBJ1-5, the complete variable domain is EPEVTQTPSHQVTQMGQEVILRCVPISNHLYFYWYRQILGQKVEFLVSFYNNEISEKSEIFDDQFSVERPDGSNFTLKIRSTKLEDSAMYFCASSHGTGSNQPQHFGDGTRLSIL.

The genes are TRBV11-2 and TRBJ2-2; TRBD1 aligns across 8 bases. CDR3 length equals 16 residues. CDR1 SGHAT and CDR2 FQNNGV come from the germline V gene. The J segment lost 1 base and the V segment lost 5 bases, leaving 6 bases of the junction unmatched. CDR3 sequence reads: CASSNRQGKNTGELFF. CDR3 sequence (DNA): TGTGCCAGCAGCAACCGACAGGGGAAGAACACCGGGGAGCTGTTTTTT.

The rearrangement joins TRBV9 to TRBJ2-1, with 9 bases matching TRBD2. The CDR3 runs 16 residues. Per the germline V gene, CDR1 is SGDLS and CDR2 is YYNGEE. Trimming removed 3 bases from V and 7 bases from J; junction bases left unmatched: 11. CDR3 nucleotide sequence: TGTGCCAGCAGCGGACCCCTAGCGGGAAGCCGGAATGAGCAGTTCTTC. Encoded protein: CASSGPLAGSRNEQFF.

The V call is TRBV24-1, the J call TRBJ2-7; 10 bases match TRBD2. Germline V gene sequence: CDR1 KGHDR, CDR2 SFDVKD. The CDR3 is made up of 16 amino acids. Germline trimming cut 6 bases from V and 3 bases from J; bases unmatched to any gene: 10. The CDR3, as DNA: TGTGCCACCAGTCCATCAAGCGGGAGGGGAGACTACGAGCAGTACTTC. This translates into CATSPSSGRGDYEQYF.

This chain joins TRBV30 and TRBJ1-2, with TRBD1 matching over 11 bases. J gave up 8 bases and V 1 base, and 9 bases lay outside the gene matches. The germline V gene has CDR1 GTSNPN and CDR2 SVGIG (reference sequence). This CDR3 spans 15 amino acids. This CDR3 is CAWSGWDRGFRGYTF. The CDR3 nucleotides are TGTGCCTGGAGTGGTTGGGACAGGGGGTTCCGGGGCTACACCTTC.

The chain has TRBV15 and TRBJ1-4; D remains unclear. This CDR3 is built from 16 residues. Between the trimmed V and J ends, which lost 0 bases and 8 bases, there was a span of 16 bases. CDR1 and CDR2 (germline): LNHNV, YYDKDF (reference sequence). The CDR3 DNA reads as TGTGCCACCAGCAGAGATCCGATGGCACGATCGGAAAAACTGTTTTTT. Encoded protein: CATSRDPMARSEKLFF.

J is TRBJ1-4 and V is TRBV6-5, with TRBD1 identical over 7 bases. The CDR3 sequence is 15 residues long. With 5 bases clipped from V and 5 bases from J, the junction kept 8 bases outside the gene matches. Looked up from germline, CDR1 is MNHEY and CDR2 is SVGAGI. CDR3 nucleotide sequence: TGTGCCAGCAGTCCGGCGACAGGGCTCAATGAAAAACTGTTTTTT. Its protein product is CASSPATGLNEKLFF.

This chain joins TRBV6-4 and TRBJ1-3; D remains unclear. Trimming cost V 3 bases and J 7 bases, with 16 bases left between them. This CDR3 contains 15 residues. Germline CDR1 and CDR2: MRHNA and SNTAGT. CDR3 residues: CASSERVLFWNTIYF. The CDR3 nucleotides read TGTGCCAGCAGTGAGCGGGTTCTGTTTTGGAACACCATATATTTT.

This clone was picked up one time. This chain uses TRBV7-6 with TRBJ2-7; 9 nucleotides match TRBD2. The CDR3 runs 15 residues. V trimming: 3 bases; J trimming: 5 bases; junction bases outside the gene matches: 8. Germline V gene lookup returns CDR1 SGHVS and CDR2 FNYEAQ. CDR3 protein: CASSLPRGGADEQYF. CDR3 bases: TGTGCCAGCAGCTTGCCCCGCGGGGGGGCCGACGAGCAGTACTTC. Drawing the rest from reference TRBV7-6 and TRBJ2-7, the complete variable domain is GAGVSQSPRYKVTKRGQDVALRCDPISGHVSLYWYRQALGQGPEFLTYFNYEAQQDKSGLPNDRFSAERPEGSISTLTIQRTEQRDSAMYRCASSLPRGGADEQYFGPGTRLTVT.

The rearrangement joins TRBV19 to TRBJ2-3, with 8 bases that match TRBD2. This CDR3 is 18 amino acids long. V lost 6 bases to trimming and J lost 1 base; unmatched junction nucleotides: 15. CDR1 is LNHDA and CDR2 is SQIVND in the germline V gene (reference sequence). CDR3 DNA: TGTGCCAGTAGCCCGGGGGGGACCCGGACTAGTCGCACAGATACGCAGTATTTT. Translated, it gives CASSPGGTRTSRTDTQYF.

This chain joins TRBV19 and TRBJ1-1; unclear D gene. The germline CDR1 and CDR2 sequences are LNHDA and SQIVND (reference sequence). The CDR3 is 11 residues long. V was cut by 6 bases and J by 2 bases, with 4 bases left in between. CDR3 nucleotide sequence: TGTGCCAGTAGATCTAACACTGAAGCTTTCTTT. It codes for CASRSNTEAFF.

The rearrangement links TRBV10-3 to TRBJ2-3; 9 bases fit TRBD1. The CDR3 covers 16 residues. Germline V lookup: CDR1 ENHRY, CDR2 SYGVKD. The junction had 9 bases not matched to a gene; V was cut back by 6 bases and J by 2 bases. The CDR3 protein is CAIRSGTGIHTDTQYF. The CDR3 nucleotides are TGTGCCATCAGGTCCGGGACAGGGATCCACACAGATACGCAGTATTTT.

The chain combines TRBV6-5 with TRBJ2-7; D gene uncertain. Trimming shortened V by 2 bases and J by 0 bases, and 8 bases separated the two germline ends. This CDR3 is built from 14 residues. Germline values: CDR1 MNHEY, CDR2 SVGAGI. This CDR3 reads CASSYGLDSYEQYF. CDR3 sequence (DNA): TGTGCCAGCAGTTACGGCCTTGACTCCTACGAGCAGTACTTC.

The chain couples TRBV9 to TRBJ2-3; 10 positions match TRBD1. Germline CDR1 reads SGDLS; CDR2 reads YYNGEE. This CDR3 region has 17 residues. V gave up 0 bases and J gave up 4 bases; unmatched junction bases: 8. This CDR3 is CASSVGFGTGVPDTQYF. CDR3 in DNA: TGTGCCAGCAGCGTAGGGTTCGGGACAGGGGTCCCAGATACGCAGTATTTT.

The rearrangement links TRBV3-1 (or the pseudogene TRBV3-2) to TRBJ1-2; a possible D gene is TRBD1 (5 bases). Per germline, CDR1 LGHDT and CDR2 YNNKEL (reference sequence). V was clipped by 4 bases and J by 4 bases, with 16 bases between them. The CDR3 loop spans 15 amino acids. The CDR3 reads CASSPETVPTYGYTF. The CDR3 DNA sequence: TGTGCCAGCAGCCCCGAGACAGTTCCCACCTATGGCTACACCTTC.

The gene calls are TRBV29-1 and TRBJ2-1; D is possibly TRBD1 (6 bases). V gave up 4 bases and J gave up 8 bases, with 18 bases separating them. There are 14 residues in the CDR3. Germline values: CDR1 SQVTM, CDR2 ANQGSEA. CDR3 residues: CSVATDRNGYEQFF. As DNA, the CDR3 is TGCAGCGTTGCGACCGACAGGAACGGCTATGAGCAGTTCTTC.

The CDR3 DNA reads TGTGCCAGTAGCATAAGAGTCGAAGCTTTCTTT. Translated, it gives CASSIRVEAFF. The chain joins TRBV19 to TRBJ1-1; no firm D call. CDR3 length equals 11 residues. Germline V gene lookup returns CDR1 LNHDA and CDR2 SQIVND (reference sequence). Trimming removed 6 bases from V and 8 bases from J, with 10 bases in between.

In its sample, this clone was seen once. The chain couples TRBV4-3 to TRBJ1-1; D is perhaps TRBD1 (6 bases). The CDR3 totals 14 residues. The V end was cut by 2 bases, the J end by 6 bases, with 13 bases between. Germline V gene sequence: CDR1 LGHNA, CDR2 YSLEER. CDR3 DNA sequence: TGCGCCAGCAGCCAAATGGGGGGGCTAGCTGAAGCTTTCTTT. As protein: CASSQMGGLAEAFF.

CDR3 sequence: CASSLWFPDRALEQYF. CDR3 in DNA: TGTGCCAGCAGTTTATGGTTCCCGGACAGGGCTCTCGAGCAGTACTTC. This sequence joins TRBV27 and TRBJ2-7, with 8 bases lining up with TRBD1. The germline V gene has CDR1 MNHEY and CDR2 SMNVEV (reference sequence). After removal of 1 base from V and 6 bases from J, the junction contained 11 bases not matched to a gene. The CDR3 consists of 16 residues.

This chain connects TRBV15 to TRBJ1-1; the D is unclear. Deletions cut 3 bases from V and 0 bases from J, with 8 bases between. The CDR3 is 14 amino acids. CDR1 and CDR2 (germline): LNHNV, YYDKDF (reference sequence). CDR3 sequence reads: CATSRVQLNTEAFF. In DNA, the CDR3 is TGTGCCACCAGCAGGGTACAGCTGAACACTGAAGCTTTCTTT.